One sample yielded the 23 T cell receptor beta chains listed below, sequenced in a study of cytomegalovirus exposure and HLA in healthy donors. It was with 60 Vbeta and 13 Jbeta primers that the PCR ran. The table came from immunoSEQ multiplex PCR; TCRdb's copy has only in-frame clones and leaves some out. The table shows under 150,000 clones, with approximately 80% occurring only once. The source material was PBMCs. The receptors here all came from a woman aged 18-29 years in good health and CMV-seronegative.

This clone has a handful of counts. V is TRBV7-9 and J is TRBJ1-4, with D possibly TRBD1 on 6 matching bases. CDR1 is SEHNR and CDR2 is FQNEAQ in the germline V gene (reference sequence). V gave up 8 bases and J gave up 3 bases, with 13 bases separating them. CDR3 length: 14 residues. This CDR3 reads CASEREGANEKLFF. CDR3 nucleotide sequence: TGTGCCAGCGAACGAGAGGGGGCTAATGAAAAACTGTTTTTT.

The V gene is TRBV7-9, the J gene TRBJ1-2; D remains ambiguous. The CDR3 consists of 11 residues. Germline-derived CDR1 and CDR2 are SEHNR and FQNEAQ (reference sequence). The V and J ends lost 2 bases and 12 bases respectively, with 10 bases between them. Here the CDR3 DNA reads TGTGCCAGCAGCTTAACAGCCGGGGACACCTTC. It encodes CASSLTAGDTF.

V gene TRBV28 combines with J gene TRBJ2-2; the D gene is possibly TRBD2 (6 bases). There are 21 residues in the CDR3. With 3 bases removed from V and 2 bases from J, the gap between germline ends came to 28 bases. The V gene's germline CDR1 is MDHEN and CDR2 SYDVKM. CDR3 loop: CASSFQWSDRTGLLNTGELFF. CDR3 in DNA: TGTGCCAGCAGTTTTCAATGGAGCGACAGAACGGGACTCCTTAACACCGGGGAGCTGTTTTTT.

The V gene is TRBV11-3, the J gene TRBJ2-2; perhaps TRBD2 as D (6 bases). Germline assignment: CDR1 SGHNT and CDR2 YENEEA. Trimming removed 5 bases from V and 6 bases from J, with 16 bases in between. The length of the CDR3 is 15 residues. The CDR3 sequence: CASSSRDGGAGELFF. The CDR3 nucleotides are TGTGCCAGCAGCAGCCGGGACGGAGGGGCCGGGGAGCTGTTTTTT.

This chain uses TRBV16 with TRBJ2-3; perhaps TRBD1 as D (5 bases). Between the trimmed V and J ends, which lost 2 bases and 6 bases, there was a span of 12 bases. From germline, CDR1 is KGHSY and CDR2 FQNENV. The CDR3 has 14 amino acids. The CDR3 coding sequence is TGTGCCAGCAGCCAACGATTTAAGGGGGATACGCAGTATTTT. Its protein is CASSQRFKGDTQYF.

The gene calls are TRBV6-1 and TRBJ2-7, with a tentative D call TRBD1 (6 bases). The germline V and J ends were trimmed by 6 bases and 1 base, with 13 bases remaining between them. The CDR3 has 14 amino acids. Germline assignment: CDR1 MNHNS and CDR2 SASEGT. This CDR3 is CASRHRDTSYEQYF. The DNA for the CDR3 is TGTGCCAGCAGGCACCGGGACACTTCCTACGAGCAGTACTTC.

This clone occurred a few times. This sequence joins TRBV11-2 and TRBJ2-7; D gene uncertain. CDR1 and CDR2 (germline): SGHAT, FQNNGV. The CDR3 loop spans 12 amino acids. V was trimmed by 3 bases and J by 3 bases, leaving 6 bases between them. The CDR3 spells CASSLSVYEQYF. DNA of the CDR3: TGTGCCAGCAGCTTGAGCGTCTACGAGCAGTACTTC.

The chain uses TRBV4-1 and TRBJ2-5, with D maybe TRBD1 (5 bases). Germline CDR1 MGHRA, CDR2 YSYEKL. This CDR3 comprises 16 residues. V was shortened by 1 base and J by 2 bases, with 14 bases between the two germline ends. CDR3 nucleotide sequence: TGCGCCAGCAGCCAAGTGGGAAGGACACGACAAGAGACCCAGTACTTC. Protein sequence: CASSQVGRTRQETQYF.

V gene TRBV11-3 combines with J gene TRBJ2-2; TRBD2 is a possible D gene (5 bases). Trimming took off 3 bases at V and 0 bases at J, with 14 bases between the two ends. Germline V gene lookup returns CDR1 SGHNT and CDR2 YENEEA. The CDR3 spans 17 residues. The CDR3 nucleotides read TGTGCCAGCAGCTTTCGGGGAGCGGAGACGAACACCGGGGAGCTGTTTTTT. It is translated as CASSFRGAETNTGELFF.

The chain has TRBV4-2 and TRBJ1-2; tentative D call: TRBD1 (5 bases). CDR1 and CDR2 from the germline V gene are LGHNA and YNFKEQ. Trimming took off 1 base at V and 8 bases at J, with 17 bases between the two ends. The CDR3 runs 15 residues. The CDR3 sequence is CASSQGGRGTGGYTF. DNA of the CDR3: TGTGCCAGCAGCCAAGGAGGTCGGGGGACGGGGGGCTACACCTTC.

The chain has TRBV30 and TRBJ2-5, with 11 bases matching TRBD2. This CDR3 has 13 amino acids. Germline trimming cut 5 bases from V and 4 bases from J; bases unmatched to any gene: 3. Per germline, CDR1 GTSNPN and CDR2 SVGIG (reference sequence). The chain's CDR3 is CAWAGLAGETQYF. The DNA for the CDR3 is TGTGCCTGGGCTGGACTAGCGGGAGAGACCCAGTACTTC.

The gene calls are TRBV18 and TRBJ2-7; 14 bases match TRBD2. Germline V gene data show CDR1 as KGHSH and CDR2 as LQKENI. V dropped 3 bases and J dropped 4; count of bases not matched to a gene: 2. This CDR3 has 15 residues. CDR3 sequence (DNA): TGTGCCAGCTCACCCGGGACTAGCGGGAGTTACGAGCAGTACTTC. This translates into CASSPGTSGSYEQYF.

The chain uses TRBV18 and TRBJ2-1, with 10 bases that match TRBD2. The CDR3 totals 15 residues. The V and J ends lost 6 bases and 9 bases, in that order; junction bases with no gene match: 11. The germline V gene encodes CDR1 KGHSH and CDR2 LQKENI. CDR3 nucleotide sequence: TGTGCCAGCTCGGATAAAGCGGGAGGGCGGACTGAGCAGTTCTTC. Translation gives CASSDKAGGRTEQFF.

This chain joins TRBV11-2 and TRBJ2-1; 8 bases are a match to TRBD2. This CDR3 spans 14 amino acids. Germline CDR1 SGHAT, CDR2 FQNNGV. The J segment lost 7 bases and the V segment lost 3 bases, leaving 5 bases of the junction unmatched. CDR3 residues: CASSFGGGGNEQFF. CDR3 nucleotides: TGTGCCAGCAGCTTTGGGGGCGGGGGGAATGAGCAGTTCTTC.

This chain joins TRBV5-6 and TRBJ2-3; possibly TRBD1 for D (5 bases). Trimming removed 4 bases from V and 0 bases from J, with 9 bases in between. The V gene's germline CDR1 is SGHDT and CDR2 YYEEEE. This CDR3 is 14 amino acids long. The chain's CDR3 is CASSGRVSTDTQYF. For the CDR3, the DNA is TGTGCCAGCAGCGGCAGGGTTAGCACAGATACGCAGTATTTT. Using reference TRBV5-6 and TRBJ2-3 for the parts outside the CDR3, the full variable domain is DAGVTQSPTHLIKTRGQQVTLRCSPKSGHDTVSWYQQALGQGPQFIFQYYEEEERQRGNFPDRFSGHQFPNYSSELNVNALLLGDSALYLCASSGRVSTDTQYFGPGTRLTVL.

The V gene is TRBV18, the J gene TRBJ1-4, with D perhaps matching TRBD1 (5 bases). V shed 3 bases and J shed 1 base, with 12 bases lying between them. Germline CDR1 KGHSH, CDR2 LQKENI. CDR3 size: 16 residues. The CDR3 DNA reads TGTGCCAGCTCACCCCTGGAGGGGAGAACTAATGAAAAACTGTTTTTT. Translated, it gives CASSPLEGRTNEKLFF.

The V and J genes are TRBV5-4 and TRBJ1-1; a weak D match, TRBD1 (5 bases). The CDR3 extends over 15 amino acids. V lost 2 bases, J lost 0 bases, and 11 bases lay in between. Looked up from germline, CDR1 is SGHNT and CDR2 is YYREEE (reference sequence). The CDR3 here is CASSFYDRMNTEAFF. The CDR3 DNA sequence: TGTGCCAGCAGCTTTTACGACAGAATGAACACTGAAGCTTTCTTT.

The chain has TRBV29-1 and TRBJ2-5; 9 bases match TRBD2. The ends lost 3 bases at V and 5 bases at J; junction bases unmatched: 7. The CDR3 extends over 14 amino acids. Germline V CDR1 and CDR2: SQVTM, ANQGSEA. Here the CDR3 reads CSVEVSGGSETQYF. The DNA of the CDR3 is TGCAGCGTTGAGGTTAGCGGGGGCTCGGAGACCCAGTACTTC. The complete variable domain, with remaining parts taken from reference TRBV29-1 and TRBJ2-5, reads SAVISQKPSRDICQRGTSLTIQCQVDSQVTMMFWYRQQPGQSLTLIATANQGSEATYESGFVIDKFPISRPNLTFSTLTVSNMSPEDSSIYLCSVEVSGGSETQYFGPGTRLLVL.

This chain connects TRBV19 to TRBJ2-2, with a weak D call TRBD1 (5 bases). Germline V CDR1 and CDR2: LNHDA, SQIVND (reference sequence). Trimming pared 6 bases from V and 5 bases from J, leaving 10 bases between. CDR3 length: 13 residues. The CDR3, as DNA: TGTGCCAGTAGGTCAGGGTTTACCGGGGAGCTGTTTTTT. Encoded protein: CASRSGFTGELFF.

The gene calls are TRBV5-4 and TRBJ1-2; TRBD1 matches 10 bases. This CDR3 is built from 13 residues. Germline V CDR1 and CDR2: SGHNT, YYREEE (reference sequence). Germline trimming cut 5 bases from V and 7 bases from J; bases unmatched to any gene: 5. The CDR3 nucleotides are TGTGCCAGCAGGAGACAGGGGGCGGCTGGCTACACCTTC. Encoded protein: CASRRQGAAGYTF.

This clone was counted a single time. The genes are TRBV28 and TRBJ2-3; 9 bases match TRBD1. Per germline, CDR1 MDHEN and CDR2 SYDVKM. This CDR3 has 15 residues. The V and J ends lost 4 bases and 3 bases, in that order; junction bases with no gene match: 5. The CDR3 DNA follows: TGTGCCAGCAGTTCCCCGGGACAGGGAACAGATACGCAGTATTTT. Protein product: CASSSPGQGTDTQYF.

The genes are TRBV7-8 and TRBJ1-2; D is unclear. The CDR3 totals 12 residues. V lost 5 bases and J 8 bases, leaving 12 bases between the germline ends. Germline CDR1 and CDR2: SGHVS and FQNEAQ. CDR3 nucleotides: TGTGCCAGCAGCCGCGAGGAGCGCGGCTACACCTTC. This sequence encodes CASSREERGYTF.

This chain uses TRBV23-1 with TRBJ2-3; D perhaps matches TRBD2 (5 bases). TRBV23-1 is an open reading frame, and its role is uncertain. The CDR3 consists of 16 residues. V was cut by 6 bases and J by 0 bases, with 16 bases left in between. Written as DNA, the CDR3 is TGCGCCAGCAGCCCATCTGGACTTCCTAGCACAGATACGCAGTATTTT. Protein sequence: CASSPSGLPSTDTQYF.